Presented here are 23 T cell receptor beta chains from one specimen sequenced in a study of spatial heterogeneity in lung cancer. Study-wide findings and caveats: Counts that tracked tumor mutation counts were those of expanded intratumoral alpha and beta TCRs.

Via MiXCR, TCRdb re-called the 5' RACE reads, giving one row per CDR3 protein. The sample includes just over 1,000 distinct CDR3 sequences, 25% to 35% of them seen just once. Time point meaning: sample taken at primary tumor resection. Their specific antigens are unknown. The sample consisted of lung tumor tissue, taken at surgery. These receptor sequences come from a male donor with early-stage non-small cell lung cancer.

This clonotype is large by share. V and J are TRBV3-1 and TRBJ2-2, with D unclear. The CDR3 length is 16 residues. V shed 4 bases and J shed 1 base, with 13 bases lying between them. Looked up from germline, CDR1 is LGHDT and CDR2 is YNNKEL (reference sequence). The CDR3 is CASSRLGAKNTGELFF. The CDR3 DNA reads as TGTGCCAGCAGCCGCCTTGGAGCCAAGAACACCGGGGAGCTGTTTTTT.

Only one count was recorded for this clonotype. This chain links TRBV10-2 with TRBJ2-5; tentative D call: TRBD2 (6 bases). The germline V gene has CDR1 WSHSY and CDR2 SAAADI. The CDR3 contains 14 residues. V gave up 6 bases and J gave up 4 bases, with 15 bases separating them. CDR3 sequence reads: CASSGAGSRETQYF. The CDR3 region has the DNA TGCGCCAGCAGCGGGGCCGGGAGTCGAGAGACCCAGTACTTC.

The chain combines TRBV7-2 with TRBJ2-5, with TRBD1 as a possible D gene (5 bases). Germline CDR1 reads SGHTA; CDR2 reads FQGNSA. The V end was cut by 4 bases, the J end by 4 bases, with 13 bases between. The CDR3 contains 14 residues. The CDR3 DNA reads as TGTGCCAGCAGCTATATCGCAGGGTCAGAGACCCAGTACTTC. Translated: CASSYIAGSETQYF.

By share, this clonotype counts as large. The chain's CDR3 is CASASQGDQPQHF. In nucleotides, the CDR3 is TGTGCCAGCGCTTCTCAGGGCGATCAGCCCCAGCATTTT. The rearrangement uses TRBV25-1 and TRBJ1-5; the D gene is possibly TRBD1 (5 bases). Trimming removed 8 bases at V and 5 bases at J, with 13 bases between. Germline values: CDR1 MGHDK, CDR2 SYGVNS. This CDR3 comprises 13 residues.

This clonotype rates as large (0.1 to 1%). The rearrangement links TRBV7-9 to TRBJ2-6; no firm D call. This CDR3 has 13 residues. Germline loops: CDR1 SEHNR, CDR2 FQNEAQ (reference sequence). The ends were cut back, 3 bases at V and 2 bases at J, with 2 bases in the middle. As DNA, the CDR3 is TGTGCCAGCAGCTTGACTGGGGCCAACGTCCTGACTTTC. This translates into CASSLTGANVLTF.

The chain is built from TRBV4-2 and TRBJ2-7, with 10 bases lining up with TRBD1. CDR3 length: 14 amino acids. CDR1 is LGHNA, CDR2 YNFKEQ, per germline. Losses at the gene ends were 1 base for V and 5 bases for J; bases not matched to a gene: 2. Here the CDR3 reads CASSQVTGGDEQYF. CDR3 nucleotides: TGTGCCAGCAGCCAAGTGACAGGGGGCGACGAGCAGTACTTC.

This chain uses TRBV4-3 with TRBJ1-2; 10 nucleotides align to TRBD1. This CDR3 is built from 14 residues. V gave up 4 bases and J gave up 6 bases; unmatched junction bases: 5. Looked up from germline, CDR1 is LGHNA and CDR2 is YSLEER. The CDR3 region has the DNA TGCGCCAGCAGCCCAGGGGACAGGGGAGATGGCTACACCTTC. Translation: CASSPGDRGDGYTF.

The chain is built from TRBV5-5 and TRBJ2-5; TRBD1 aligns across 9 bases. Germline lookup yields CDR1 SGHKS and CDR2 YYEKEE (reference sequence). V shed 3 bases and J 5 bases; nucleotides not matched to a gene: 5. This CDR3 spans 14 amino acids. CDR3 nucleotides: TGTGCCAGCAGCTCCGGGACAGGGTTTGAGACCCAGTACTTC. It translates to CASSSGTGFETQYF.

The chain combines TRBV29-1 with TRBJ2-1; D gene unclear. The V gene lost 0 bases and the J gene lost 2 bases, with 5 bases spanning the gap. The CDR3 covers 13 residues. Germline V gene data show CDR1 as SQVTM and CDR2 as ANQGSEA. The CDR3 region is CSVEDRPYNEQFF. CDR3 DNA: TGCAGCGTTGAAGATCGACCCTACAATGAGCAGTTCTTC.

This clonotype is large. The V call is TRBV29-1, the J call TRBJ2-7, with TRBD1 identical over 7 bases. The germline V gene has CDR1 SQVTM and CDR2 ANQGSEA. This CDR3 is built from 12 residues. V trimming: 4 bases; J trimming: 5 bases; junction bases outside the gene matches: 5. CDR3 amino acids: CSVAQGGDEQYF. The CDR3, as DNA: TGCAGCGTTGCGCAAGGGGGCGACGAGCAGTACTTC.

This clonotype is categorized as large. This chain links TRBV5-6 with TRBJ2-7, with D possibly matching TRBD2 (6 bases). The germline V and J ends were trimmed by 4 bases and 0 bases, with 20 bases remaining between them. Germline V gene lookup returns CDR1 SGHDT and CDR2 YYEEEE. CDR3 length equals 17 residues. The CDR3 DNA follows: TGTGCCAGCAGCCTTGTGGGGTTAGCGGCGGACTCCTACGAGCAGTACTTC. As protein: CASSLVGLAADSYEQYF.

By share of the sample, this clonotype is large. The chain combines TRBV7-6 with TRBJ2-1, with unresolved D. V was pared by 4 bases and J by 11 bases, with 21 bases between. Per the germline V gene, CDR1 is SGHVS and CDR2 is FNYEAQ. The CDR3 is 15 residues long. The CDR3 is CASSSQTGPFGKQFF. Written as DNA, the CDR3 is TGTGCCAGCAGCTCCCAGACGGGTCCTTTTGGGAAGCAGTTCTTC.

By frequency in the sample, this clonotype is large (0.1 to 1%). The rearrangement uses TRBV12-3 or TRBV12-4 and TRBJ2-5; 9 nucleotides agree with TRBD2. V gave up 3 bases and J gave up 4 bases; unmatched junction bases: 15. The CDR3 extends over 18 amino acids. The CDR3 region is CASSLAGGPVGSRETQYF. The CDR3 DNA follows: TGTGCCAGCAGTTTGGCGGGAGGGCCTGTCGGTTCGAGAGAGACCCAGTACTTC.

Within the sample, this clonotype is medium-sized (0.01 to 0.1%). The chain joins TRBV28 to TRBJ1-6; D is ambiguous. Trimming removed 8 bases at V and 9 bases at J, with 14 bases between. Germline CDR1 is MDHEN and CDR2 is SYDVKM. The CDR3 runs 13 residues. CDR3 region: CASGDIRGSPLHF. The CDR3 region has the DNA TGTGCCAGCGGAGACATCCGGGGTTCACCCCTCCACTTT.

This clonotype is labeled as large. The chain joins TRBV27 to TRBJ1-4, with 9 bases that match TRBD1. After removal of 5 bases from V and 5 bases from J, the junction contained 3 bases not matched to a gene. CDR3 length: 14 amino acids. Germline V gene sequence: CDR1 MNHEY, CDR2 SMNVEV (reference sequence). This chain's CDR3 is CASSRDRVNEKLFF. The CDR3 nucleotides read TGTGCCAGCAGTAGGGACAGGGTAAATGAAAAACTGTTTTTT. Supplemented by reference TRBV27 and TRBJ1-4, the full variable domain reads EAQVTQNPRYLITVTGKKLTVTCSQNMNHEYMSWYRQDPGLGLRQIYYSMNVEVTDKGDVPEGYKVSRKEKRNFPLILESPSPNQTSLYFCASSRDRVNEKLFFGSGTQLSVL.

This chain joins TRBV29-1 and TRBJ2-1; TRBD2 agrees at 11 bases. Germline values: CDR1 SQVTM, CDR2 ANQGSEA. With V trimmed by 7 bases and J by 6 bases, 5 bases remained unmatched. The CDR3 has 13 amino acids. The CDR3 DNA reads TGCAGCGGACTAGCGGGACTCACCAATGAGCAGTTCTTC. Translation: CSGLAGLTNEQFF.

In this sample, this clonotype is large. The chain has TRBV20-1 and TRBJ2-7; 10 nucleotides align to TRBD1. The CDR3 is 16 residues long. Per the germline V gene, CDR1 is DFQATT and CDR2 is SNEGSKA (reference sequence). The J segment lost 1 base and the V segment lost 4 bases, leaving 10 bases of the junction unmatched. The CDR3 sequence is CSATNPGQGTSYEQYF. CDR3 in DNA: TGCAGTGCTACAAACCCGGGACAGGGGACATCCTACGAGCAGTACTTC.

This clonotype was counted only a few times. The V gene is TRBV6-5, the J gene TRBJ1-2, with D perhaps TRBD1 (6 bases). Germline CDR1 MNHEY, CDR2 SVGAGI. V was cut by 6 bases and J by 2 bases, with 16 bases left in between. The CDR3 length is 15 residues. The CDR3 DNA sequence: TGTGCCAGCAGCCCGGGGGCAAGGTTGAACTATGGCTACACCTTC. Its translation: CASSPGARLNYGYTF.

Judged by abundance, this clonotype is large. The genes are TRBV11-2 and TRBJ2-6; 8 bases map to TRBD1. Trimming cost V 5 bases and J 3 bases; bases outside gene matches: 6. CDR1 SGHAT and CDR2 FQNNGV come from the germline V gene. This CDR3 contains 16 residues. The CDR3 sequence is CASSAQGASGANVLTF. DNA of the CDR3: TGTGCCAGCAGCGCCCAGGGGGCTAGTGGGGCCAACGTCCTGACTTTC.

The chain uses TRBV7-3 and TRBJ2-3; D uncertain. This CDR3 region has 18 residues. Germline assignment: CDR1 SGHTA and CDR2 FQGTGA. With 5 bases removed from V and 0 bases from J, the gap between germline ends came to 21 bases. The CDR3 here is CASSPHPLPTTSTDTQYF. DNA for the CDR3: TGTGCCAGCAGCCCACACCCACTACCAACCACTAGCACAGATACGCAGTATTTT.

The chain joins TRBV19 to TRBJ2-2; possible D gene TRBD2, 5 bases. The V end lost 6 bases, the J end lost 4 bases, and 15 bases lay between the germline ends. The CDR3 has 15 residues. Germline V gene sequence: CDR1 LNHDA, CDR2 SQIVND (reference sequence). The CDR3 DNA is TGTGCCAGTAGACGGGGTAAAAGTAGCACCGGGGAGCTGTTTTTT. Translation: CASRRGKSSTGELFF.

V is TRBV4-1 and J is TRBJ2-1; tentative D call: TRBD1 (6 bases). V was shortened by 2 bases and J by 3 bases, with 8 bases between the two germline ends. The CDR3 runs 14 residues. Germline V gives CDR1 MGHRA, CDR2 YSYEKL. CDR3 loop: CASSQSDSYNEQFF. The CDR3 nucleotides are TGCGCCAGCAGCCAATCGGACAGCTACAATGAGCAGTTCTTC.

Points on this clonotype: It may be a read error: a sequence one base away is much more abundant. The chain recombines TRBV11-1 with TRBJ2-7, with D possibly TRBD2 on 6 matching bases. Deletions cut 10 bases from V and 0 bases from J, with 19 bases between. The CDR3 has 15 amino acids. Germline V gene sequence: CDR1 SGHAT, CDR2 FQDESV (reference sequence). The DNA for the CDR3 is TGTGCCAACACCCCAACTTTGGGAGGCTCCTACGAGCAGTACTTC. It codes for CANTPTLGGSYEQYF.